This T cell receptor (beta chain) was retrieved from a study of T cells after yellow fever vaccination. Overall study findings and caveats: Abundant clonotypes (contaminants from the bulk population) could be present in FACS-sorted repertoires.

The CDR3 totals 13 residues. Germline loops: CDR1 MNHEY, CDR2 SMNVEV (reference sequence). Unmatched junction bases numbered 5, after V lost 3 bases and J lost 7 bases. TCRdb re-analysed the 5' RACE reads in MiXCR, keeping a single row per CDR3 protein. The sample has hundreds of thousands of distinct CDR3 sequences, roughly 13% seen once. This clonotype appeared a few times. Its antigen is as yet unknown. The sequencing used PBMCs, collected on the day of the yellow fever booster vaccination. This receptor was obtained from a man aged 25-45 years who received the YFV17D yellow fever vaccine. V and J are TRBV27 and TRBJ2-5, with TRBD1 matching 7 bases. DNA for the CDR3: TGTGCCAGCAGTTTCCGACAGGGCGTGACCCAGTACTTC. It is translated as CASSFRQGVTQYF.